This T cell receptor beta chain emerged from a study of regulatory T cells in long-lasting Graves disease. Overall study: Graves' patients, diagnosed recently, had received antithyroid drugs under 3 months. Study results and limitations: Sharing of public clonotypes was greater in persistent patients (approximately 2,700) than in new patients (about 970).

The time point was: newly diagnosed GD, antithyroid drugs for less than 3 months. The TCR library was prepared using RNA isolated from PBMCs. This clonotype came up a few times. The antigen is unknown. iRepertoire HTBI primers and Arm-PCR of CDR3 regions built TCR beta libraries. From the multiplex PCR reads, TCRdb called clonotypes with MiXCR, one entry per CDR3 protein. The sample holds roughly 560,000 distinct CDR3 sequences, roughly 15% seen once. The CDR3 is 15 amino acids. The V gene end was trimmed by 1 base and the J gene end by 9 bases; junction bases not matched to a gene: 12. The germline gives CDR1 SQVTM, CDR2 ANQGSEA. This sample also appeared in a second study, on T cells in Graves' hyperthyroidism and ophthalmopathy. Turning to that study: Thyroid ultrasound, orbital computed tomography, clinical symptoms, and serum thyroxine and TRAb underpinned diagnoses. In the first-round RT-PCR of the TCR CDR3, the HTBI primer set was used.

The origin of this receptor is a woman aged 35 to 59 with Graves disease. The sequences come from peripheral blood mononuclear cells (PBMCs), collected at new diagnosis, from a patient treated with antithyroid drugs. The chain combines TRBV29-1 with TRBJ2-1, with 7 bases aligning to TRBD2. CDR3 nucleotides: TGCAGCGTTGAAGGAGGTGGTGGGGGGGAGGGTGAGCAGTTCTTC. Translation: CSVEGGGGGEGEQFF.